This T cell receptor beta chain was profiled in a study of metastatic and nonmetastatic thyroid tumors. As processed by the authors: The study's classifier, a distant-metastasis tool for papillary thyroid cancer, was built using CDR3 differences across clinicopathological groups. TCRdb re-called clones from the PCR reads using MiXCR. In this record, the V and J calls reflect TCRdb's handling and not the investigators' own analysis. The sample shows approximately 50,000 clones, roughly 22% of them seen only once. This clone was seen repeatedly, ten times or more. What it recognizes is unknown. Findings and limits, study-wide: Reportedly, malignant thyroid tumors had significantly higher TCR beta diversity than benign nodules, in blood and tumor.

No treatment of any kind had been given to any patient before thyroid surgery. The receptor was isolated from a female donor with papillary thyroid cancer or a benign thyroid nodule (not recorded which). Some clones in this sample may be carry-over from other donors' samples. The specimen was blood.

The CDR3 region has the DNA TGCGCCAGCAGCTTGGAGGCAGATACGCAGTATTTT. Amino acid sequence: CASSLEADTQYF. The V call is TRBV5-1, the J call TRBJ2-3; no reliable D call. CDR1 and CDR2 from the germline V gene are SGHRS and YFSETQ. CDR3 length: 12 amino acids. Trimming removed 0 bases at V and 4 bases at J, with 3 bases between.